The 22 T cell receptor beta chains below were found in one sample sequenced in a study of blood T cell repertoires in COVID-19. Using immunoSEQ multiplex PCR, the repertoire was profiled, and TCRdb retains in-frame clones only, with some absent. The sample has roughly 86,000 clones; roughly 86% are singletons. The sequenced material came from peripheral blood. The receptors stem from a man aged 45-65 years with active or convalescent COVID-19.

The chain links TRBV5-1 to TRBJ2-7; 7 nucleotides agree with TRBD2. The V and J ends lost 4 bases and 2 bases, in that order; junction bases with no gene match: 12. CDR3 length: 16 residues. CDR1 and CDR2 from the germline V gene are SGHRS and YFSETQ. The CDR3 region is CASSPRVGGVTYEQYF. DNA for the CDR3: TGCGCCAGCAGCCCTCGGGTGGGGGGGGTAACCTACGAGCAGTACTTC. Full variable domain (missing parts from reference TRBV5-1 and TRBJ2-7): KAGVTQTPRYLIKTRGQQVTLSCSPISGHRSVSWYQQTPGQGLQFLFEYFSETQRNKGNFPGRFSGRQFSNSRSEMNVSTLELGDSALYLCASSPRVGGVTYEQYFGPGTRLTVT.

The chain links TRBV28 to TRBJ2-7; 8 bases are shared with TRBD2. V shed 5 bases, J shed 2 bases, and the junction held 5 bases outside the gene matches. The germline CDR1 and CDR2 sequences are MDHEN and SYDVKM. This CDR3 comprises 14 residues. The CDR3 sequence is CASSRGGRAYEQYV. For the CDR3, the DNA is TGTGCCAGCAGTCGCGGGGGGCGAGCCTACGAGCAGTACGTC.

The chain employs TRBV7-2 and TRBJ1-4; 8 bases align to TRBD1. CDR1 and CDR2 (germline): SGHTA, FQGNSA. The V segment lost 5 bases and the J segment 6 bases; nucleotides outside the gene matches: 8. The CDR3 length is 15 residues. CDR3 nucleotides: TGTGCCAGCAGCCCCGACAGGGGTGATGATGAAAAACTGTTTTTT. Translated: CASSPDRGDDEKLFF.

The chain uses TRBV6-2 or TRBV6-3 and TRBJ2-5; TRBD1 agrees at 10 bases. The CDR3 consists of 15 residues. Germline CDR1 MNHEY, CDR2 SVGEGT. V lost 6 bases to trimming and J lost 4 bases; unmatched junction nucleotides: 8. CDR3 in DNA: TGTGCCAGCAGCCCCGGGACAGGGGACTTAGAGACCCAGTACTTC. Translation gives CASSPGTGDLETQYF.

In its sample, this clone was seen once. V is TRBV6-6 and J is TRBJ2-7, with no clear D. Germline assignment: CDR1 MNHNY and CDR2 SVGAGI (reference sequence). With 4 bases removed from V and 5 bases from J, the gap between germline ends came to 6 bases. This CDR3 spans 11 amino acids. The CDR3 nucleotides read TGTGCCAGCAGTTCCCAGGACGAGCAGTACTTC. Translating it yields CASSSQDEQYF.

A few counts support this clone. The chain carries TRBV7-2 and TRBJ2-2, with D possibly being TRBD1 (5 bases). CDR1 is SGHTA and CDR2 is FQGNSA in the germline V gene. V was cut by 4 bases and J by 0 bases, with 12 bases left in between. This CDR3 has 16 residues. CDR3 sequence (DNA): TGTGCCAGCAGCTCGTCGACGACAGCGAACACCGGGGAGCTGTTTTTT. Encoded protein: CASSSSTTANTGELFF.

This chain connects TRBV2 to TRBJ2-5, with 8 bases aligning to TRBD2. V dropped 6 bases and J dropped 2; count of bases not matched to a gene: 8. This CDR3 is built from 15 residues. The germline CDR1 and CDR2 sequences are SNHLY and FYNNEI. CDR3 nucleotides: TGTGCCAGCAGGAGTGGGGCGGGGGGACAAGAGACCCAGTACTTC. Translating gives CASRSGAGGQETQYF.

A note on this clone: The same CDR3 also results from other DNA sequences found in this sample. The rearrangement joins TRBV28 to TRBJ1-5; 8 bases align to TRBD1. J lost 7 bases, V lost 2 bases, and 4 bases had no gene match. This CDR3 is built from 14 residues. The germline CDR1 and CDR2 sequences are MDHEN and SYDVKM. The CDR3 loop reads CASSLEQGGQPQHF. The CDR3 bases are TGTGCCAGCAGTTTAGAACAGGGGGGACAGCCCCAGCATTTT.

This sequence joins TRBV19 and TRBJ1-5; possibly TRBD1 for D (5 bases). V was trimmed by 1 base and J by 1 base, leaving 14 bases between them. CDR1 is LNHDA and CDR2 is SQIVND in the germline V gene (reference sequence). The CDR3 consists of 17 residues. The CDR3 nucleotides read TGTGCCAGTAGTATAGTGGAGGGGCGTGGGAGCAATCAGCCCCAGCATTTT. The encoded protein is CASSIVEGRGSNQPQHF.

This clone has a handful of counts. The sample contains more than one DNA sequence encoding this CDR3. The chain couples TRBV19 to TRBJ2-1; D is perhaps TRBD2 (5 bases). This CDR3 is built from 15 residues. V was pared by 2 bases and J by 0 bases, with 8 bases between. The germline gives CDR1 LNHDA, CDR2 SQIVND (reference sequence). Written as DNA, the CDR3 is TGTGCCAGTAGTATACGAGGGAACTCCTACAATGAGCAGTTCTTC. Amino acid sequence: CASSIRGNSYNEQFF.

The chain combines TRBV18 with TRBJ2-2; 7 bases are shared with TRBD1. Germline CDR1 and CDR2: KGHSH and LQKENI. The CDR3 loop spans 15 amino acids. V was clipped by 1 base and J by 2 bases; unmatched bases: 1. In DNA, the CDR3 is TGTGCCAGCTCACCACGACAGGGCAACACCGGGGAGCTGTTTTTT. Its protein product is CASSPRQGNTGELFF. The full variable domain, with the rest looked up from reference TRBV18 and TRBJ2-2, is NAGVMQNPRHLVRRRGQEARLRCSPMKGHSHVYWYRQLPEEGLKFMVYLQKENIIDESGMPKERFSAEFPKEGPSILRIQQVVRGDSAAYFCASSPRQGNTGELFFGEGSRLTVL.

This clone was seen once. The gene calls are TRBV11-2 and TRBJ1-2; D remains ambiguous. CDR1 is SGHAT, CDR2 FQNNGV, per germline. This CDR3 has 14 residues. V was pared by 4 bases and J by 1 base, with 10 bases between. The CDR3 region is CASSWETVNYGYTF. The DNA for the CDR3 is TGTGCCAGCAGCTGGGAGACTGTTAACTATGGCTACACCTTC.

V gene TRBV19 combines with J gene TRBJ2-3; 7 bases fit TRBD2. This CDR3 has 15 residues. Losses at the gene ends were 3 bases for V and 6 bases for J; bases not matched to a gene: 9. Germline V lookup: CDR1 LNHDA, CDR2 SQIVND (reference sequence). CDR3 sequence reads: CASSIGGLVSDTQYF. CDR3 sequence (DNA): TGTGCCAGTAGTATCGGAGGACTAGTATCTGATACGCAGTATTTT.

CDR3 nucleotide sequence: TGTGCCAGCAGCCCTCCCAGGGGCGGGGGGTTGGAGACCCAGTACTTC. Encoded protein: CASSPPRGGGLETQYF. This chain links TRBV6-2 or TRBV6-3 with TRBJ2-5; 8 bases are a match to TRBD2. The ends lost 6 bases at V and 5 bases at J; junction bases unmatched: 14. Germline CDR1 MNHEY, CDR2 SVGEGT. The CDR3 runs 16 residues.

This clone was observed a single time. The chain employs TRBV5-1 and TRBJ2-2, with 7 bases lining up with TRBD2. Germline V gene data show CDR1 as SGHRS and CDR2 as YFSETQ. This CDR3 has 14 amino acids. With V trimmed by 0 bases and J by 5 bases, 1 base remained unmatched. The CDR3 DNA follows: TGCGCCAGCAGCTTGGGGACTAGAACCGGGGAGCTGTTTTTT. Its translation is CASSLGTRTGELFF.

This chain links TRBV5-6 with TRBJ1-2; unclear D gene. The V end was cut by 4 bases, the J end by 2 bases, with 12 bases between. Germline-derived CDR1 and CDR2 are SGHDT and YYEEEE. The CDR3 spans 14 residues. CDR3 sequence: CASSGIPGNYGYTF. The CDR3 region has the DNA TGTGCCAGCAGCGGTATTCCGGGGAACTATGGCTACACCTTC.

The CDR3 protein is CASSLAIAQETQYF. In DNA form, the CDR3 reads TGTGCCAGCAGCTTGGCCATAGCGCAAGAGACCCAGTACTTC. V gene TRBV5-4 combines with J gene TRBJ2-5; possible D gene TRBD2, 5 bases. Germline CDR1 and CDR2: SGHNT and YYREEE (reference sequence). The CDR3 is made up of 14 amino acids. V was shortened by 0 bases and J by 2 bases, with 8 bases between the two germline ends.

This chain connects TRBV27 to TRBJ1-2; possible D gene TRBD1, 6 bases. The CDR3 runs 14 residues. Germline CDR1 reads MNHEY; CDR2 reads SMNVEV (reference sequence). With 6 bases removed from V and 5 bases from J, the gap between germline ends came to 16 bases. The CDR3 region is CASRAQGFRYGYTF. The CDR3 bases are TGTGCCAGCAGAGCACAGGGATTTCGGTATGGCTACACCTTC.

The chain uses TRBV5-5 and TRBJ2-3; possible D gene TRBD1, 5 bases. V was shortened by 3 bases and J by 1 base, with 9 bases between the two germline ends. The CDR3 length is 14 residues. CDR1 and CDR2 (germline): SGHKS, YYEKEE (reference sequence). The CDR3 nucleotides are TGTGCCAGCAGCTCGTGGGGCGGCACAGATACGCAGTATTTT. Protein product: CASSSWGGTDTQYF.

The genes are TRBV5-1 and TRBJ2-5; TRBD1 matches at 10 bases. J was trimmed by 0 bases and V by 4 bases; bases with no gene match: 6. From germline, CDR1 is SGHRS and CDR2 YFSETQ. There are 16 residues in the CDR3. The CDR3 coding sequence is TGCGCCAGCAGCCAGGGACAGGGGCCATACCAAGAGACCCAGTACTTC. Its protein product is CASSQGQGPYQETQYF.

The V gene is TRBV6-6, the J gene TRBJ1-5; 8 nucleotides line up with TRBD1. Germline V gene sequence: CDR1 MNHNY, CDR2 SVGAGI (reference sequence). CDR3 length: 14 residues. The trim removed 6 bases at V and 2 bases at J, leaving 3 bases unmatched. For the CDR3, the DNA is TGTGCCAGCAGCAAGACAGGGGGCAATCAGCCCCAGCATTTT. It is translated as CASSKTGGNQPQHF.

V and J are TRBV29-1 and TRBJ2-5, with D maybe TRBD2 (5 bases). Trimming pared 7 bases from V and 2 bases from J, leaving 17 bases between. In germline, CDR1 is SQVTM, CDR2 ANQGSEA. The CDR3 covers 14 residues. As DNA, the CDR3 is TGCAGCGCCGATGGGGATCCGGGGCAAGAGACCCAGTACTTC. This translates into CSADGDPGQETQYF. The full variable domain, in which reference TRBV29-1 and TRBJ2-5 provide the parts outside the CDR3, is SAVISQKPSRDICQRGTSLTIQCQVDSQVTMMFWYRQQPGQSLTLIATANQGSEATYESGFVIDKFPISRPNLTFSTLTVSNMSPEDSSIYLCSADGDPGQETQYFGPGTRLLVL.